The 12 T cell receptor beta chains below come from one sample, sequenced in a study of blood T cell repertoires in COVID-19. The repertoire was sequenced with immunoSEQ multiplex PCR; TCRdb's copy has only in-frame clones and lacks some. Altogether approximately 54,000 clones are present, approximately 80% being singletons, with the ten largest covering around 5.3%. Sequencing used peripheral blood. These receptors were collected from a woman aged 60-70 years with acute or convalescent COVID-19.

The chain has TRBV29-1 and TRBJ2-5; D is ambiguous. The CDR3 covers 15 residues. V was cut by 1 base and J by 0 bases, with 12 bases left in between. CDR1 is SQVTM and CDR2 is ANQGSEA in the germline V gene. DNA for the CDR3: TGCAGCGTTGAAGGATCTCCCAGGTACCAAGAGACCCAGTACTTC. Translating gives CSVEGSPRYQETQYF.

The J gene is TRBJ2-5, the V gene TRBV5-4; 10 bases map to TRBD2. The germline V gene encodes CDR1 SGHNT and CDR2 YYREEE (reference sequence). The CDR3 is 17 amino acids. Unmatched junction bases numbered 13, after V lost 3 bases and J lost 5 bases. The CDR3 loop reads CASSSGGSGGKEETQYF. As DNA, the CDR3 is TGTGCCAGCAGCTCCGGTGGTAGCGGGGGGAAAGAGGAGACCCAGTACTTC.

The chain recombines TRBV11-2 with TRBJ1-3; unclear D gene. V shed 5 bases and J shed 9 bases, with 8 bases lying between them. From germline, CDR1 is SGHAT and CDR2 FQNNGV. The CDR3 spans 11 residues. The CDR3 spells CASSPGGTIYF. CDR3 sequence (DNA): TGTGCCAGCAGCCCCGGTGGCACCATATATTTT.

The V and J genes are TRBV5-1 and TRBJ2-3; D is possibly TRBD1 (5 bases). This CDR3 is 14 amino acids long. Germline loops: CDR1 SGHRS, CDR2 YFSETQ. Trimming removed 1 base from V and 1 base from J, with 7 bases in between. This CDR3 reads CASSLSQGTDTQYF. In nucleotides, the CDR3 is TGCGCCAGCAGCTTGTCACAGGGCACAGATACGCAGTATTTT.

J is TRBJ1-2 and V is TRBV6-4; 8 bases map to TRBD1. The CDR3 is 13 amino acids. The trim removed 4 bases at V and 6 bases at J, leaving 4 bases unmatched. Germline lookup yields CDR1 MRHNA and CDR2 SNTAGT. The CDR3 sequence is CASSGGQGDGYTF. In nucleotides, the CDR3 is TGTGCCAGCAGTGGCGGACAGGGCGATGGCTACACCTTC.

The rearrangement joins TRBV29-1 to TRBJ2-2, with D possibly matching TRBD2 (6 bases). The CDR3 consists of 14 residues. CDR1 and CDR2 from the germline V gene are SQVTM and ANQGSEA. V was trimmed by 1 base and J by 7 bases, leaving 13 bases between them. CDR3 residues: CSVEALRGDGELFF. The CDR3 bases are TGCAGCGTTGAAGCCTTGCGGGGAGACGGGGAGCTGTTTTTT.

DNA for the CDR3: TGCAGTGCTAGTGGGGGGACAGGCTACAATGAGCAGTTCTTC. Residues: CSASGGTGYNEQFF. The V gene is TRBV20-1, the J gene TRBJ2-1, with TRBD1 identical over 8 bases. Trimming cost V 3 bases and J 3 bases; bases outside gene matches: 4. Looked up from germline, CDR1 is DFQATT and CDR2 is SNEGSKA (reference sequence). The CDR3 runs to 14 residues.

The chain recombines TRBV18 with TRBJ2-7; possible D gene TRBD1, 5 bases. CDR1 KGHSH and CDR2 LQKENI come from the germline V gene. The CDR3 loop spans 13 amino acids. V was trimmed by 4 bases and J by 4 bases, leaving 11 bases between them. CDR3 in amino acids: CASSLRDSYEQYF. CDR3 nucleotides: TGTGCCAGCTCACTACGAGACAGTTACGAGCAGTACTTC. Variable domain in full (rest from reference TRBV18 and TRBJ2-7): NAGVMQNPRHLVRRRGQEARLRCSPMKGHSHVYWYRQLPEEGLKFMVYLQKENIIDESGMPKERFSAEFPKEGPSILRIQQVVRGDSAAYFCASSLRDSYEQYFGPGTRLTVT.

The rearrangement joins TRBV7-2 to TRBJ2-3, with D unclear. V shed 4 bases and J shed 2 bases, with 19 bases lying between them. Germline values: CDR1 SGHTA, CDR2 FQGNSA. The CDR3 contains 17 residues. The CDR3: CASSSQYTRGFTDTQYF. CDR3 coding DNA: TGTGCCAGCAGCTCACAATACACCAGAGGATTCACAGATACGCAGTATTTT.

The chain recombines TRBV2 with TRBJ2-2; a possible D gene is TRBD1 (6 bases). Germline values: CDR1 SNHLY, CDR2 FYNNEI. CDR3 length: 14 amino acids. Trimming removed 10 bases at V and 0 bases at J, with 12 bases between. The CDR3 is CATRTVTNTGELFF. In DNA, the CDR3 is TGTGCCACCCGGACAGTCACGAACACCGGGGAGCTGTTTTTT.

The chain uses TRBV27 and TRBJ2-4, with 10 positions matching TRBD2. This CDR3 is built from 15 residues. Per germline, CDR1 MNHEY and CDR2 SMNVEV (reference sequence). Trimming removed 6 bases from V and 6 bases from J; junction bases left unmatched: 8. Here the CDR3 reads CASSRSGRGGNIQYF. As DNA, the CDR3 is TGTGCCAGCAGCAGGAGCGGGAGGGGGGGAAACATTCAGTACTTC.

The chain joins TRBV3-1 (or the pseudogene TRBV3-2) to TRBJ1-2, with 12 bases identical to TRBD1. V shed 0 bases and J 3 bases; nucleotides not matched to a gene: 8. Germline CDR1 and CDR2: LGHDT and YNNKEL (reference sequence). This CDR3 spans 18 amino acids. CDR3 sequence reads: CASSQERDRGRRDYGYTF. CDR3 nucleotides: TGTGCCAGCAGCCAAGAGAGGGACAGGGGGCGTCGGGACTATGGCTACACCTTC.